The rows below give T cell receptor beta chains drawn from one sample of a study of cytomegalovirus exposure and HLA in healthy donors. The protocol was immunoSEQ multiplex PCR, while the TCRdb copy is restricted to in-frame clones and leaves out a portion. Across under 200,000 clones, the top ten clones capture 6.5% of the sample. The source material was PBMCs. The source of these receptors is a man aged 25-45 years in good health and CMV-seronegative. Both conserved end residues are part of each CDR3. A D gene is named only where the DNA matches it firmly.

TRBV15	.	TRBJ1-1	CATGESRKNTEAFF	TGTGCCACCGGGGAGTCGAGGAAGAACACTGAAGCTTTCTTT
TRBV28	TRBD1	TRBJ2-6	CASRPDRGHSGANVLTF	TGTGCCAGCCGCCCGGACAGGGGGCACTCTGGGGCCAACGTCCTGACTTTC
TRBV4-3	.	TRBJ1-4	CASSQDMRGGFGEKLFF	TGCGCCAGCAGCCAAGATATGAGGGGGGGCTTTGGTGAAAAACTGTTTTTT
TRBV5-8	.	TRBJ2-7	CASSLAGDSKQYF	TGTGCCAGCAGCTTGGCGGGGGACTCCAAGCAGTACTTC
TRBV2	TRBD1	TRBJ1-4	CASMGDRGNEKLFF	TGTGCCAGCATGGGAGACAGGGGAAATGAAAAACTGTTTTTT
TRBV5-1	.	TRBJ2-1	CASSLFASTGNEQFF	TGCGCCAGCAGCTTGTTTGCCTCTACGGGGAATGAGCAGTTCTTC
TRBV13	.	TRBJ1-1	CASSLKGDLNTEAFF	TGTGCCAGCAGCTTAAAAGGGGATCTGAACACTGAAGCTTTCTTT
TRBV11-2	.	TRBJ1-1	CASSFLTGNTEAFF	TGTGCCAGCAGCTTTTTGACGGGTAACACTGAAGCTTTCTTT
TRBV4-3	.	TRBJ2-7	CASGREWRAGNEQYF	TGCGCCAGCGGCCGGGAATGGAGGGCAGGGAACGAGCAGTACTTC
TRBV19	TRBD1	TRBJ2-7	CASSSETRGPPYEQYF	TGTGCCAGTAGTTCCGAAACCAGGGGGCCCCCCTACGAGCAGTACTTC
TRBV7-2	.	TRBJ1-1	CASSLSMTFTEAFF	TGTGCCAGCAGCTTAAGTATGACTTTCACTGAAGCTTTCTTT
TRBV5-1	.	TRBJ2-7	CASRQSAYEQYF	TGCGCTAGTAGACAGAGTGCCTACGAGCAGTACTTC
TRBV5-4	TRBD2	TRBJ2-1	CASSLGLAGDNEQFF	TGTGCCAGCAGCTTGGGTTTAGCGGGAGACAATGAGCAGTTCTTC
TRBV7-9	.	TRBJ2-1	CASHGGGEQFF	TGTGCCAGTCACGGAGGGGGCGAGCAGTTCTTC
TRBV15	.	TRBJ1-2	CATRANYGYTF	TGTGCCACCCGAGCCAACTATGGCTACACCTTC
TRBV18	.	TRBJ2-7	CASSPSGIRSYEQYF	TGTGCCAGCTCACCATCAGGGATCCGGTCCTACGAGCAGTACTTC
TRBV29-1	.	TRBJ1-2	CSAAEPRAYGYTF	TGCAGCGCCGCAGAACCGCGGGCTTATGGCTACACCTTC
TRBV29-1	.	TRBJ2-5	CSVPGGGQETQYF	TGCAGCGTCCCCGGGGGAGGCCAAGAGACCCAGTACTTC
TRBV2	.	TRBJ1-1	CATGVLNTEAFF	TGTGCCACCGGAGTCCTAAACACTGAAGCTTTCTTT
TRBV13	TRBD2	TRBJ2-6	CASTSPGLAGSGANVLTF	TGTGCCAGCACCTCCCCGGGACTAGCGGGCTCTGGGGCCAACGTCCTGACTTTC
TRBV6-5	.	TRBJ2-2	CASSYGTSNTGELFF	TGTGCCAGCAGTTATGGGACTTCGAACACCGGGGAGCTGTTTTTT
TRBV5-1	.	TRBJ1-1	CASSLLVGAMNTEAFF	TGCGCCAGCAGCTTGTTGGTGGGAGCAATGAACACTGAAGCTTTCTTT
TRBV7-2	.	TRBJ2-7	CASSLAASDSYEQYF	TGTGCCAGCAGCTTAGCTGCTAGCGACTCCTACGAGCAGTACTTC
TRBV9	.	TRBJ1-4	CASSVGSEEKLFF	TGTGCCAGCAGCGTAGGTTCCGAGGAAAAACTGTTTTTT
TRBV27	.	TRBJ1-2	CASSSGHSRLSGYTF	TGTGCCAGCAGTTCCGGACACTCACGGCTCAGTGGCTACACCTTC
TRBV27	TRBD1	TRBJ2-1	CASRPPERDRGPYNEQFF	TGTGCCAGCAGACCCCCCGAACGGGACAGGGGCCCCTACAATGAGCAGTTCTTC
TRBV7-9	.	TRBJ1-2	CASSLVSHYGYTF	TGTGCCAGCAGCTTAGTTAGCCACTATGGCTACACCTTC
TRBV19	TRBD2	TRBJ2-7	CASSNRGSIDEQYF	TGTGCCAGTAGTAACCGCGGGAGTATCGACGAGCAGTACTTC
TRBV10-3	.	TRBJ1-1	CAISGRLQIPNTEAFF	TGTGCCATCAGTGGGCGACTACAGATTCCGAACACTGAAGCTTTCTTT
TRBV20-1	TRBD2	TRBJ2-3	CSARSGTIEYF	TGCAGTGCTAGGTCCGGGACTATAGAGTATTTT
TRBV7-6	.	TRBJ1-4	CASNRAVNEKLFF	TGTGCCAGCAACAGGGCTGTAAATGAAAAACTGTTTTTT
TRBV5-4	TRBD2	TRBJ2-5	CASSYTGLVGGETQYF	TGTGCCAGCAGCTATACGGGACTAGTGGGGGGAGAGACCCAGTACTTC
TRBV7-9	.	TRBJ1-1	CASSVGENTEAFF	TGTGCCAGCAGTGTCGGTGAGAACACTGAAGCTTTCTTT
TRBV18	TRBD1	TRBJ1-1	CASSPQGAETEAFF	TGTGCCAGCTCACCACAGGGGGCGGAAACTGAAGCTTTCTTT
TRBV10-2	TRBD1	TRBJ1-2	CASRGGQKSNYGYTF	TGCGCCAGCAGGGGGGGACAGAAGTCTAACTATGGCTACACCTTC
TRBV28	.	TRBJ1-5	CASSGAGAPYNQPQHF	TGTGCCAGCAGTGGAGCAGGGGCTCCTTACAATCAGCCCCAGCATTTT
TRBV5-1	.	TRBJ2-3	CASSLTRGRTDTQYF	TGCGCCAGCAGCTTGACGCGGGGGCGCACAGATACGCAGTATTTT
TRBV25-1	TRBD2	TRBJ2-5	CASGSWGREGEETQYF	TGTGCCAGCGGGTCCTGGGGGCGGGAGGGTGAGGAGACCCAGTACTTC
TRBV6-5	.	TRBJ1-6	CASSSPGRQASPLHF	TGTGCCAGCAGTTCCCCCGGGAGGCAGGCTTCACCCCTCCACTTT
TRBV11-2	.	TRBJ1-5	CASSYPGNQPQHF	TGTGCCAGCAGCTATCCGGGCAATCAGCCCCAGCATTTT